Below are 2 T cell receptor beta chains sequenced from a single sample in a study of identical twins. MiXCR was run by TCRdb on the 5' RACE reads, yielding one entry per CDR3 protein. The sample lists fewer than 350,000 distinct CDR3 sequences, more than 6.5% occurring once. This sample also appeared in a second study, on yellow fever vaccine responses in identical twins.

Material: memory (CD45RO+) T cells sorted from blood. Receptors were obtained from a woman aged 18 to 35 in good health.

This clonotype was recorded at least ten times. This chain uses TRBV28 with TRBJ2-1, with TRBD1 as a possible D gene (5 bases). The CDR3 extends over 17 amino acids. V shed 3 bases and J shed 0 bases, with 15 bases lying between them. The germline V gene encodes CDR1 MDHEN and CDR2 SYDVKM. The CDR3 DNA sequence: TGTGCCAGCAGTTTTCCCAGACAGATCAGCTCCTACAATGAGCAGTTCTTC. Translated: CASSFPRQISSYNEQFF.

This clonotype has more than one count but fewer than ten. The rearrangement uses TRBV9 and TRBJ2-2; 7 bases map to TRBD2. The trim removed 3 bases at V and 3 bases at J, leaving 5 bases unmatched. The CDR3 runs to 15 residues. Germline lookup yields CDR1 SGDLS and CDR2 YYNGEE. The CDR3 here is CASSAGLGDTGELFF. The CDR3 DNA reads as TGTGCCAGCAGCGCAGGACTAGGGGACACCGGGGAGCTGTTTTTT.